The T cell receptor beta chain described here comes from a study of cytomegalovirus exposure and HLA in healthy donors. Both 60 Vbeta primers and 13 Jbeta primers went into the PCR. As processed by the authors: Unique TCR beta chains totaled about 78 million in a later count, with around 10 million of them shared. Sequencing was performed with immunoSEQ multiplex PCR; in TCRdb, only in-frame clones are kept and a portion is missing. The V and J calls and clone size were taken over from that table, and D and trimming were inferred from the DNA. The repertoire holds around 210,000 clones, about 76% seen once, with approximately 0.39% in the top ten. A word on this clone: Its antigen is still unknown.

Overall study results and limits: Cytomegalovirus association was listed for approximately 160 TCR beta chains. In a later analysis, 15,000 to 20,000 TCR beta sequences were associated with HLA alleles at 0.05 false discovery rate.

The V end was cut by 5 bases, the J end by 2 bases, with 13 bases between. Germline loops: CDR1 MGHRA, CDR2 YSYEKL. The CDR3 is 14 amino acids. This receptor was taken from a male donor in good health and CMV-seropositive. The rearrangement uses TRBV4-1 and TRBJ2-7; D is uncertain. The sequenced sample was PBMCs. CDR3 DNA: TGCGCCAGCAGCACTTACAGTGGAACCTACGAGCAGTACTTC. Translated, it gives CASSTYSGTYEQYF.